Below are 7 T cell receptor beta chains sequenced from a single sample in a study of cytomegalovirus exposure and HLA in healthy donors. With 60 Vbeta and 13 Jbeta primers, the PCR was carried out. Sequencing used immunoSEQ multiplex PCR; TCRdb keeps in-frame clones, though not all of them. Altogether about 94,000 clones are present, around 80% being singletons, with the ten largest covering approximately 0.8%. The sample was PBMCs. The source of these receptors is an older woman in good health and CMV-seronegative.

This sequence joins TRBV5-1 and TRBJ2-5; tentative D call: TRBD1 (6 bases). V was clipped by 0 bases and J by 5 bases, with 14 bases between them. This CDR3 has 15 residues. Germline V gives CDR1 SGHRS, CDR2 YFSETQ. CDR3 DNA: TGCGCCAGCAGCTTGGGTCCAGGGGACGGGGAGACCCAGTACTTC. This translates into CASSLGPGDGETQYF.

V gene TRBV19 combines with J gene TRBJ2-3; TRBD2 agrees at 11 bases. Germline V gene lookup returns CDR1 LNHDA and CDR2 SQIVND (reference sequence). The CDR3 runs 16 residues. J was trimmed by 4 bases and V by 3 bases; bases with no gene match: 6. CDR3 coding DNA: TGTGCCAGTAGTATTACACTAGCGGGGGTGGCAGATACGCAGTATTTT. Protein: CASSITLAGVADTQYF.

This clone occurred once. The chain recombines TRBV19 with TRBJ2-7, with D hard to call. This CDR3 is 14 amino acids long. Germline CDR1 and CDR2: LNHDA and SQIVND (reference sequence). V was trimmed by 5 bases and J by 2 bases, leaving 13 bases between them. The CDR3, as DNA: TGTGCCAGTAGTGTAGCAGTCACAGCCTACGAGCAGTACTTC. Translation: CASSVAVTAYEQYF.

The chain is built from TRBV2 and TRBJ2-7; 7 bases align to TRBD2. The germline V gene has CDR1 SNHLY and CDR2 FYNNEI. CDR3 length equals 15 residues. The V segment lost 3 bases and the J segment 4 bases; nucleotides outside the gene matches: 9. CDR3 sequence: CASSDSLAAPYEQYF. The CDR3 DNA follows: TGTGCCAGCAGTGACTCCCTAGCGGCCCCTTACGAGCAGTACTTC. The full variable domain, completed using reference TRBV2 and TRBJ2-7, is EPEVTQTPSHQVTQMGQEVILRCVPISNHLYFYWYRQILGQKVEFLVSFYNNEISEKSEIFDDQFSVERPDGSNFTLKIRSTKLEDSAMYFCASSDSLAAPYEQYFGPGTRLTVT.

The chain uses TRBV6-5 and TRBJ1-2, with 7 bases fitting TRBD1. Germline V gene data show CDR1 as MNHEY and CDR2 as SVGAGI. Trimming cost V 6 bases and J 8 bases; bases outside gene matches: 9. The CDR3 is made up of 13 amino acids. CDR3 residues: CASSPDRAKGYTF. Written as DNA, the CDR3 is TGTGCCAGCAGCCCTGACAGGGCTAAAGGCTACACCTTC.

This clone has a single count. The J gene is TRBJ1-1, the V gene TRBV5-1; maybe TRBD1 (6 bases). The CDR3 contains 14 residues. The V end lost 5 bases, the J end lost 1 base, and 12 bases lay between the germline ends. Germline CDR1 SGHRS, CDR2 YFSETQ. The CDR3 sequence is CASRRVGGNTEAFF. The CDR3 DNA reads TGCGCCAGCAGGCGTGTAGGGGGGAACACTGAAGCTTTCTTT.

CDR3 region: CASSSDRGNEQFF. DNA for the CDR3: TGTGCCAGCAGCTCTGACAGGGGAAATGAGCAGTTCTTC. V and J are TRBV7-7 and TRBJ2-1, with TRBD1 matching 8 bases. This CDR3 spans 13 amino acids. V was clipped by 4 bases and J by 7 bases; unmatched bases: 3. Germline V lookup: CDR1 SSHAT, CDR2 FNYEAQ (reference sequence).